The TCR beta chain under discussion was sequenced for a study of blood T cell repertoires in COVID-19. In the original analysis: Estimation of nucleated cell counts relied on the amplification of reference gene primers. Here immunoSEQ multiplex PCR was the method, and the copy in TCRdb shows in-frame clones only, minus some. That table supplies the V and J calls and clone size; D and trimming were determined from the DNA. Of around 150,000 clones listed, roughly nine tenths are singletons. This clone was seen just once. Germline V gene data show CDR1 as MNHEY and CDR2 as SVGAGI. V lost 6 bases to trimming and J lost 0 bases, with 12 bases between them. This CDR3 has 15 amino acids.

The sequence came from a woman aged 60 to 75 with active or convalescent COVID-19. V usage is TRBV6-5 and J usage is TRBJ2-1; D is undetermined. The sample consisted of peripheral blood. CDR3 loop: CASSPAPSSYNEQFF. As DNA, the CDR3 is TGTGCCAGCAGCCCAGCGCCCAGCTCCTACAATGAGCAGTTCTTC.